This TCR beta chain is drawn from a study of blood T cell repertoires in COVID-19. In the study overall: There were acute and convalescent COVID-19 samples, and they came from the United States, Italy and Spain.

Sequencing was performed with immunoSEQ multiplex PCR; in TCRdb, only in-frame clones are kept and a portion is missing. The sample has around 140,000 clones, 78% seen once; the top ten hold over 5%. V gave up 0 bases and J gave up 2 bases; unmatched junction bases: 6. Germline V gene data show CDR1 as ENHRY and CDR2 as SYGVKD. The length of the CDR3 is 17 residues. The sequencing sample was made of PBMCs or T cells enriched from blood (not recorded which). V usage is TRBV10-3 and J usage is TRBJ2-3; 9 nucleotides match TRBD2. The receptor was isolated from a woman between 50 and 59 years old who had recovered from COVID-19. CDR3 in DNA: TGTGCCATCAGTGAGTCTCATAGCGGGGGATTCACAGATACGCAGTATTTT. Encoded protein: CAISESHSGGFTDTQYF.